This T cell receptor (beta chain) stems from a study of control samples from healthy donors and cancer patients. Trimming stripped 2 bases from V and 7 bases from J, with 11 bases between. CDR3 length equals 13 residues. Germline values: CDR1 MNHEY, CDR2 SMNVEV (reference sequence). TCRdb's copy holds only in-frame clones and misses some; the assay was immunoSEQ multiplex PCR. The table lists tens of thousands of clones, 93% of them singletons. This chain links TRBV27 with TRBJ1-2; no definite D call. The sequenced material came from PBMCs. The TCR originated in a woman aged 40 to 55 with lung cancer. CDR3 loop: CASSLSGDRGYTF. CDR3 nucleotides: TGTGCCAGCAGTTTAAGCGGGGATCGTGGCTACACCTTC.